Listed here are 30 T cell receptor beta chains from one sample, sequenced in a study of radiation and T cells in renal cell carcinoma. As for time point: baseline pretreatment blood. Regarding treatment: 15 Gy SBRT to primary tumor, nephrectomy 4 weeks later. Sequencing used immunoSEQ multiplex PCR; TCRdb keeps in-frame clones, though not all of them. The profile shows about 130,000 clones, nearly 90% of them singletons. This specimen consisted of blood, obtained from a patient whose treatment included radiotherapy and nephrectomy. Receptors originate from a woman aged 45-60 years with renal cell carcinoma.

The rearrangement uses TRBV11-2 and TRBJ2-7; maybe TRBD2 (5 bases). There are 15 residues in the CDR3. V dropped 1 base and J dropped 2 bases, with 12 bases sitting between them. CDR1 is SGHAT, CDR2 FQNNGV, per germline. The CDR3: CASSLAPEGAYEQYF. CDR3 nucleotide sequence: TGTGCCAGCAGCTTAGCTCCTGAGGGCGCCTACGAGCAGTACTTC. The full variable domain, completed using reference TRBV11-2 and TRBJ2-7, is EAGVAQSPRYKIIEKRQSVAFWCNPISGHATLYWYQQILGQGPKLLIQFQNNGVVDDSQLPKDRFSAERLKGVDSTLKIQPAKLEDSAVYLCASSLAPEGAYEQYFGPGTRLTVT.

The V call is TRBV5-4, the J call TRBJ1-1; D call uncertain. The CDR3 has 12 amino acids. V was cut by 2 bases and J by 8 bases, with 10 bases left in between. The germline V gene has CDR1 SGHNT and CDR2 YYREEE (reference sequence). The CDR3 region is CASSLDRREAFF. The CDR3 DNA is TGTGCCAGCAGCTTAGACCGGCGGGAAGCTTTCTTT.

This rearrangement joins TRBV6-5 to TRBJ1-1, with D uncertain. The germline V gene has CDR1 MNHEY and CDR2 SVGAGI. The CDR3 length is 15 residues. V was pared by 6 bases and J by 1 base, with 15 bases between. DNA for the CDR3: TGTGCCAGCAGCCCTCCGGGCAGTTGGAACACTGAAGCTTTCTTT. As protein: CASSPPGSWNTEAFF.

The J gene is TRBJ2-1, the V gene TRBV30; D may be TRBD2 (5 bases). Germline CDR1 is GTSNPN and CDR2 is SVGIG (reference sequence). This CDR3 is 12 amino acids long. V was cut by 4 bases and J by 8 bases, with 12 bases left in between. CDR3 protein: CAWTRRGYEQFF. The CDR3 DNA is TGTGCCTGGACGCGCCGGGGATATGAGCAGTTCTTC.

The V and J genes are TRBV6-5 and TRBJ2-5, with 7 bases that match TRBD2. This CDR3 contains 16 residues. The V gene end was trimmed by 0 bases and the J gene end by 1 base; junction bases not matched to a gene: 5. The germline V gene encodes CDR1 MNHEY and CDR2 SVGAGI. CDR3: CASSYSIGGSQETQYF. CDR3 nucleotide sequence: TGTGCCAGCAGTTACTCTATCGGGGGGTCCCAAGAGACCCAGTACTTC.

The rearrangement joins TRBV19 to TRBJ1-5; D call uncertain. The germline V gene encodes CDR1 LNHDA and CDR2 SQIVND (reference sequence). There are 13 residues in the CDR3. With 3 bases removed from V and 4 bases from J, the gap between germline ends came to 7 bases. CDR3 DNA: TGTGCCAGTAGTATGGCAATTAATCAGCCCCAGCATTTT. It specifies CASSMAINQPQHF.

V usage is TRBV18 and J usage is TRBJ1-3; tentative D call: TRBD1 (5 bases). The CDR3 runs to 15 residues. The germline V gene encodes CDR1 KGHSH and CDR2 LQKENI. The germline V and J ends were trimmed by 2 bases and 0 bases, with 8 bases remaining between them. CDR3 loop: CASSPIQDSGNTIYF. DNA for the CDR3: TGTGCCAGCTCACCAATACAGGACTCTGGAAACACCATATATTTT.

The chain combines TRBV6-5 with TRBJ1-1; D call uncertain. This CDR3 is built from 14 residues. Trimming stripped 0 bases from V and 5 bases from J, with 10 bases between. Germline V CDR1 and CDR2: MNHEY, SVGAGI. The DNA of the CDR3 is TGTGCCAGCAGTTACTCGGGGAGAGAGACTGAAGCTTTCTTT. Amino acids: CASSYSGRETEAFF.

The CDR3 DNA sequence: TGTGCCAGTAGACGAAGGGACGGCGGCCCTGAAGCTTTCTTT. As protein: CASRRRDGGPEAFF. This chain links TRBV19 with TRBJ1-1; tentative D call: TRBD1 (5 bases). V lost 6 bases and J lost 6, with 17 bases in between. The CDR3 totals 14 residues. Looked up from germline, CDR1 is LNHDA and CDR2 is SQIVND (reference sequence).

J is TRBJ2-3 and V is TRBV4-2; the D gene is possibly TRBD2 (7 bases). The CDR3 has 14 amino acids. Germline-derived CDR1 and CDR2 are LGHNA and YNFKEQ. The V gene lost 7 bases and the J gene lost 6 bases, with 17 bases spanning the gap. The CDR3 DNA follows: TGTGCCAGCAAAGGAGGGGGGGCCTCCGATACGCAGTATTTT. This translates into CASKGGGASDTQYF.

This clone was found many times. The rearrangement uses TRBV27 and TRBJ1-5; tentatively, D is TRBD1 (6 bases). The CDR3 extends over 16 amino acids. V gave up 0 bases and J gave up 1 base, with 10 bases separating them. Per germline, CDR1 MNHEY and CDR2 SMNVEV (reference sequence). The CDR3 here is CASSLSGGKSNQPQHF. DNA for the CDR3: TGTGCCAGCAGTTTATCAGGGGGTAAAAGCAATCAGCCCCAGCATTTT.

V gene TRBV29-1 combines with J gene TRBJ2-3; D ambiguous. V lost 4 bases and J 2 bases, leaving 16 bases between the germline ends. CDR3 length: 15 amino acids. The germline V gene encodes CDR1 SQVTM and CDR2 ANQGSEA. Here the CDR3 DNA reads TGCAGCGTTGCCCCAAACGGCGGAGTCACAGATACGCAGTATTTT. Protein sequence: CSVAPNGGVTDTQYF.

The CDR3 sequence: CASSPQTALRTEAFF. DNA for the CDR3: TGTGCCAGCAGCCCCCAGACCGCTTTGCGCACTGAAGCTTTCTTT. The chain carries TRBV9 and TRBJ1-1; no reliable D call. The V gene's germline CDR1 is SGDLS and CDR2 YYNGEE. CDR3 size: 15 residues. The V gene lost 4 bases and the J gene lost 4 bases, with 17 bases spanning the gap.

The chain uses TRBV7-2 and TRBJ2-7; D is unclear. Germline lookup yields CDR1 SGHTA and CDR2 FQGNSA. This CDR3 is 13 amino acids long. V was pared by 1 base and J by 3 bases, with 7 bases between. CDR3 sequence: CASSLGVYYEQYF. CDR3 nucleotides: TGTGCCAGCAGCTTAGGGGTCTACTACGAGCAGTACTTC.

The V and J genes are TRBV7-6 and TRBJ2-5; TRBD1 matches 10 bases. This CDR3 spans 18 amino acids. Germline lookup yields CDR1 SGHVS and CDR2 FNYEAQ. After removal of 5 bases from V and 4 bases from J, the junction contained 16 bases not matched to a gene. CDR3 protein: CASSTPTGGEMGLETQYF. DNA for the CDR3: TGTGCCAGCAGCACACCGACAGGGGGCGAGATGGGTTTAGAGACCCAGTACTTC.

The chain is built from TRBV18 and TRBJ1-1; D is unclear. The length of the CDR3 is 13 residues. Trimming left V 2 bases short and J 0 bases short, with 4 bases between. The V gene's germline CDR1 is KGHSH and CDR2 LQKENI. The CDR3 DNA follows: TGTGCCAGCTCACCAGGGATGAACACTGAAGCTTTCTTT. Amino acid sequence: CASSPGMNTEAFF.

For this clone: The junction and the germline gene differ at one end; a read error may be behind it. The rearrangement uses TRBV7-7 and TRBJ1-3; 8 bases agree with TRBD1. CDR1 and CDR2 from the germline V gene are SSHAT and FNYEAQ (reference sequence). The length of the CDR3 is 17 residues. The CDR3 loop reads CASSSRTGKASGNTIYF. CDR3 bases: TGTGCTAGCAGCTCCCGGACAGGGAAAGCCTCTGGAAACACCATATATTTT.

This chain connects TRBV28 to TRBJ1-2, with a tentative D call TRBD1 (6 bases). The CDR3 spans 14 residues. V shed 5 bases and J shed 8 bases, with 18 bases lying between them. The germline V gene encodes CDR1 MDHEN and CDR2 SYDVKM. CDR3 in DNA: TGTGCCAGCAGTGAGAGGGCCAGGGGAACCGGCTACACCTTC. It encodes CASSERARGTGYTF.

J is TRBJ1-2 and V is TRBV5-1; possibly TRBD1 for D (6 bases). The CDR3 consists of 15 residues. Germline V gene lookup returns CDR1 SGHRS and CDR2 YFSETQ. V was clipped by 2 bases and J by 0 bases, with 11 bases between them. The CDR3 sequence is CASSFQGISNYGYTF. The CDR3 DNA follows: TGCGCCAGCAGCTTCCAGGGGATTTCTAACTATGGCTACACCTTC.

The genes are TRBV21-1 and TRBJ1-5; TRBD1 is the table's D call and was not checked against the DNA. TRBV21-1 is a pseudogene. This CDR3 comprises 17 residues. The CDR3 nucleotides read TGTGCCAGCAGCAGAGGCCGGGACACCGTAAGGATTCAGCCCCAGCATTTT. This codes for CASSRGRDTVRIQPQHF.

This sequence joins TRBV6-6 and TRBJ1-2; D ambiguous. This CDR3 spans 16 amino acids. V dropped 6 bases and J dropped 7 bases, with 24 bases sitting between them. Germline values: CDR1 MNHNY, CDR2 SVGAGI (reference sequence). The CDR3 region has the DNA TGTGCCAGCAGCTTGTCGGGCAGCGTAAGGATGGGTGGCTACACCTTC. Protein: CASSLSGSVRMGGYTF.

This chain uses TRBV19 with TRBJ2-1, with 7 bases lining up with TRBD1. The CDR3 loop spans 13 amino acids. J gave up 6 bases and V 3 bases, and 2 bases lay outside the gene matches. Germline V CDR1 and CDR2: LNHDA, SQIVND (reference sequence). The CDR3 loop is CASSMDRLNEQFF. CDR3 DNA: TGTGCCAGTAGTATGGACAGGCTCAATGAGCAGTTCTTC.

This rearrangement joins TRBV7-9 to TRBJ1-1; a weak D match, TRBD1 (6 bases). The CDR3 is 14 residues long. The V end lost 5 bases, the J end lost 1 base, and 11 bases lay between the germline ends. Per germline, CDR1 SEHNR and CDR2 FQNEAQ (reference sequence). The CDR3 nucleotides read TGTGCCAGCAGCGCTCAGGGGCAGAACACTGAAGCTTTCTTT. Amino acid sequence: CASSAQGQNTEAFF.

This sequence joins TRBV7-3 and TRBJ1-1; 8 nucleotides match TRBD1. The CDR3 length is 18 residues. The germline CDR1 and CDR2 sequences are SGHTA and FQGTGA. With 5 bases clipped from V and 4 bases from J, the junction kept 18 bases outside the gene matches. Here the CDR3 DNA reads TGTGCCAGCAGCCCGCAAGCGGCGGACAGGGTCAGTAGCACTGAAGCTTTCTTT. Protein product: CASSPQAADRVSSTEAFF.

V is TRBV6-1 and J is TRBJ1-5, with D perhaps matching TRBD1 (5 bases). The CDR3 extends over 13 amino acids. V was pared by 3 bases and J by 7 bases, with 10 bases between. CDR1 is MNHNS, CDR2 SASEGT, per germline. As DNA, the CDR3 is TGTGCCAGCAGTGAGGCCAGGGCGCAGCCCCAGCATTTT. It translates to CASSEARAQPQHF.

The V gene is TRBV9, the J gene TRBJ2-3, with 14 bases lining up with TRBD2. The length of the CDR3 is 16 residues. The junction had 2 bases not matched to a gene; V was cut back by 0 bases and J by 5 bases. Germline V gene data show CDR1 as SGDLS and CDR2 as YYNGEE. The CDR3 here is CASSVGGLAGEDTQYF. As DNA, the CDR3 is TGTGCCAGCAGCGTAGGGGGACTAGCGGGGGAAGATACGCAGTATTTT.

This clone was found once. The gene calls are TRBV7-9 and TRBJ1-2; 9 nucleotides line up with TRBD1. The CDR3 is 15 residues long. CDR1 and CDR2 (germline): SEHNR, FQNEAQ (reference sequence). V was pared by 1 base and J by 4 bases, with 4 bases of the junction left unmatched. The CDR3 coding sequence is TGTGCCAGCAGCTTAGTGGGGACAGGGTTCTATGGCTACACCTTC. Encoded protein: CASSLVGTGFYGYTF.

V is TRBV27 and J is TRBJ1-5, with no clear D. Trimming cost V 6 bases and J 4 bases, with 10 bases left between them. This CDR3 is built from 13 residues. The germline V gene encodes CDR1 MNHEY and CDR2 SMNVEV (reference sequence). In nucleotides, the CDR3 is TGTGCCAGCAGACCTCACTCGAATCAGCCCCAGCATTTT. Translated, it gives CASRPHSNQPQHF.

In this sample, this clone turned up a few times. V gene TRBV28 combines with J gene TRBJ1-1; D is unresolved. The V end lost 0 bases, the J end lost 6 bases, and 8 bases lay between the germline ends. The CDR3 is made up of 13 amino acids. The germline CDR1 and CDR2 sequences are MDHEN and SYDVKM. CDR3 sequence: CASSLWVRPEAFF. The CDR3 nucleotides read TGTGCCAGCAGTTTATGGGTCCGCCCTGAAGCTTTCTTT.

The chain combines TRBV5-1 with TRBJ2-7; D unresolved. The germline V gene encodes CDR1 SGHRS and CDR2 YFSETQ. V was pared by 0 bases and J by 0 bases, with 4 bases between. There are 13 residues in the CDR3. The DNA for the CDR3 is TGCGCCAGCAGCTTGGCGAACTCCTACGAGCAGTACTTC. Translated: CASSLANSYEQYF.